This T cell receptor beta chain stems from a study of cytomegalovirus exposure and HLA in healthy donors. Study-wide findings and caveats: The investigators catalogued 180 or so TCR beta chains as cytomegalovirus-associated. About 87% or about 30% of the time was how often most TCR beta V segments were productive, according to an earlier analysis. Analyzed later, association rates of TCRs varied across HLA loci, with DRB1 most and HLA-C fewest.

At the time of sampling, donors were nominally healthy, though unrecorded immune exposures were likely. This PCR relied on a set of 60 Vbeta primers and 13 Jbeta primers. Clones were sequenced by immunoSEQ multiplex PCR, and TCRdb holds only the in-frame ones, with some missing. The sample lists approximately 160,000 clones, roughly 80% occurring once. Germline CDR1 reads SGHTA; CDR2 reads FQGTGA. V was pared by 5 bases and J by 3 bases, with 17 bases between. The CDR3 sequence is 15 residues long. This clone is a singleton in its sample. The antigen is not known. The sequenced sample consisted of PBMCs. This sequence was found in a man aged 50 to 59 in good health and CMV-seropositive. V and J are TRBV7-3 and TRBJ2-7; TRBD2 might be the D (6 bases). The CDR3 protein is CASSPLLAGNYEQYF. The CDR3 DNA reads TGTGCCAGCAGCCCCCTGCTGGCGGGGAACTACGAGCAGTACTTC.